The present T cell receptor beta chain was sequenced within a study of CD8 T cells in ankylosing spondylitis. V dropped 3 bases and J dropped 2; count of bases not matched to a gene: 16. The germline gives CDR1 SGDLS, CDR2 YYNGEE. CDR3 length: 19 residues. Quantitative 5'-RACE with molecular barcodes was used to make the TCR beta libraries. One entry per CDR3 protein, called by TCRdb with MiXCR from the 5' RACE reads. The repertoire includes about 240,000 distinct CDR3 sequences, around 7.8% of them detected once, and under 7.5% sits in the top ten. Findings and caveats of the study: Disease-linked clones proved CD8+ and comparatively uncommon in peripheral blood. Characteristic, it appeared, of ankylosing spondylitis blood was a TCR beta motif of about eight highly homologous variants.

This clonotype was seen repeatedly, ten times or more. Antigen unknown. The origin of this receptor is a male donor with ankylosing spondylitis or in good health (not recorded which). The genes are TRBV9 and TRBJ2-3, with 9 nucleotides matching TRBD2. Sequencing input: blood, either unsorted or a sorted T cell fraction (not recorded which). This CDR3 is CASSATRQGGGAVTDTQYF. The CDR3 DNA reads TGTGCCAGCAGCGCGACCCGACAAGGCGGGGGGGCAGTCACAGATACGCAGTATTTT.